This passage covers 9 T cell receptor beta chains from one sample sequenced in a study of cytomegalovirus exposure and HLA in healthy donors. Assay used: immunoSEQ multiplex PCR; TCRdb lists only in-frame clones, some missing. The sample lists tens of thousands of clones; approximately 90% were seen once. Sequenced: PBMCs. Receptors originate from a man aged 30 to 39 in good health and CMV-seronegative.

The chain uses TRBV4-1 and TRBJ1-1; D possibly corresponds to TRBD1 (5 bases). Deletions cut 7 bases from V and 3 bases from J, with 15 bases between. Germline-derived CDR1 and CDR2 are MGHRA and YSYEKL. The CDR3 loop spans 14 amino acids. In nucleotides, the CDR3 is TGCGCCAGCACGGCAGGGTACTTTGACACTGAAGCTTTCTTT. Residues: CASTAGYFDTEAFF.

J is TRBJ2-7 and V is TRBV27; D possibly corresponds to TRBD2 (5 bases). CDR1 and CDR2 (germline): MNHEY, SMNVEV (reference sequence). Trimming took 4 bases from V and 3 from J, leaving 13 bases between them. This CDR3 has 14 amino acids. The CDR3 spells CASSSETGIYEQYF. The CDR3 bases are TGTGCCAGCAGTTCAGAGACGGGGATCTACGAGCAGTACTTC.

The chain has TRBV27 and TRBJ2-1; possible D gene TRBD2, 7 bases. The germline gives CDR1 MNHEY, CDR2 SMNVEV (reference sequence). This CDR3 contains 15 residues. V was clipped by 2 bases and J by 7 bases, with 15 bases between them. CDR3 sequence: CASSLVGGPVNEQFF. The CDR3 DNA sequence: TGTGCCAGCAGTTTAGTGGGGGGGCCGGTAAATGAGCAGTTCTTC.

The chain employs TRBV4-1 and TRBJ2-7, with 7 positions matching TRBD1. CDR1 and CDR2 (germline): MGHRA, YSYEKL. The length of the CDR3 is 15 residues. Unmatched junction bases numbered 5, after V lost 1 base and J lost 2 bases. CDR3 bases: TGCGCCAGCAGCCAAGGGCGGCAGGGGGCCTACGAGCAGTACTTC. Translated, it gives CASSQGRQGAYEQYF.

The V call is TRBV28, the J call TRBJ1-2, with a weak D call TRBD1 (5 bases). Germline V gene sequence: CDR1 MDHEN, CDR2 SYDVKM. The CDR3 spans 14 residues. The V end was cut by 5 bases, the J end by 2 bases, with 12 bases between. CDR3 coding DNA: TGTGCCAGCAGTCCGCCGGGGGTCAACTATGGCTACACCTTC. It specifies CASSPPGVNYGYTF.

This rearrangement joins TRBV19 to TRBJ1-5; possible D gene TRBD1, 5 bases. Trimming removed 10 bases at V and 5 bases at J, with 15 bases between. Per the germline V gene, CDR1 is LNHDA and CDR2 is SQIVND (reference sequence). The CDR3 contains 13 residues. The CDR3 loop is CATQFAGDQPQHF. CDR3 nucleotide sequence: TGTGCCACCCAGTTCGCGGGGGATCAGCCCCAGCATTTT. The full variable domain, in which reference TRBV19 and TRBJ1-5 provide the parts outside the CDR3, is DGGITQSPKYLFRKEGQNVTLSCEQNLNHDAMYWYRQDPGQGLRLIYYSQIVNDFQKGDIAEGYSVSREKKESFPLTVTSAQKNPTAFYLCATQFAGDQPQHFGDGTRLSIL.

The chain employs TRBV6-5 and TRBJ2-1, with D possibly being TRBD2 (6 bases). In germline, CDR1 is MNHEY, CDR2 SVGAGI. The CDR3 spans 14 residues. Deletions cut 6 bases from V and 3 bases from J, with 12 bases between. The CDR3 protein is CASRPTRDYNEQFF. The CDR3, as DNA: TGTGCCAGCAGGCCGACTAGAGACTACAATGAGCAGTTCTTC.

The rearrangement links TRBV12-5 to TRBJ2-5; D might be TRBD1 (5 bases). The germline V gene has CDR1 LGHNT and CDR2 FRNRAP. Deletions cut 6 bases from V and 3 bases from J, with 11 bases between. The CDR3 consists of 13 residues. Here the CDR3 reads CASGQGDKETQYF. DNA of the CDR3: TGTGCTAGTGGGCAAGGGGATAAAGAGACCCAGTACTTC.

The chain employs TRBV28 and TRBJ1-4, with D maybe TRBD1 (5 bases). Trimming shortened V by 3 bases and J by 8 bases, and 16 bases separated the two germline ends. This CDR3 has 15 residues. The germline V gene encodes CDR1 MDHEN and CDR2 SYDVKM. This CDR3 is CASSFPGRGEEKLFF. In DNA form, the CDR3 reads TGTGCCAGCAGTTTCCCTGGGAGGGGAGAGGAAAAACTGTTTTTT.